The 2 T cell receptor beta chains below all came from one sample that was sequenced in a study of blood T cell repertoires in COVID-19. Generated by immunoSEQ multiplex PCR, the TCRdb table keeps only in-frame clones and is missing some. Altogether about 280,000 clones are present, about nine tenths being singletons, with the ten largest covering 0.94%. The sequencing sample was made of peripheral blood. These receptor sequences come from a woman between 40 and 55 years old who had recovered from COVID-19.

The chain joins TRBV5-6 to TRBJ1-1, with 8 bases identical to TRBD1. The CDR3 totals 14 residues. After removal of 1 base from V and 3 bases from J, the junction contained 2 bases not matched to a gene. Per germline, CDR1 SGHDT and CDR2 YYEEEE. The CDR3 bases are TGTGCCAGCAGCTTGCGACAGGGGTACACTGAAGCTTTCTTT. As protein: CASSLRQGYTEAFF.

V usage is TRBV19 and J usage is TRBJ1-5; D remains ambiguous. CDR1 and CDR2 from the germline V gene are LNHDA and SQIVND (reference sequence). The CDR3 runs to 15 residues. Trimming took 7 bases from V and 4 from J, leaving 17 bases between them. The CDR3 DNA reads as TGTGCCAGTACCGTGGGAGGTGGCGGGAATCAGCCCCAGCATTTT. Translated, it gives CASTVGGGGNQPQHF.